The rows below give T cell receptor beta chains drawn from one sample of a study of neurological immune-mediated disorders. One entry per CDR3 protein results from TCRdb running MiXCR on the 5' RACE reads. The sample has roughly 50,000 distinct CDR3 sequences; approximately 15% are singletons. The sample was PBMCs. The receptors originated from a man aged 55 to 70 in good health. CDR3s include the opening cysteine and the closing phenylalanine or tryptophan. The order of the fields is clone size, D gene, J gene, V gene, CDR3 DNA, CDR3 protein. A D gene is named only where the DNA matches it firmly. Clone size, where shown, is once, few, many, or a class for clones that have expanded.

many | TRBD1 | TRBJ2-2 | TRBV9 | TGTGCCAGCAGCCCCTCCGCCGGGACAGGGAAGCACGGGGAGCTGTTTTTT | CASSPSAGTGKHGELFF
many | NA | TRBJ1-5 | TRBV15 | TGTGCCACCAGCAGACAAGTGTCCAATCAGCCCCAGCATTTT | CATSRQVSNQPQHF
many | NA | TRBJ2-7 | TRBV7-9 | TGTGCCAGTATCGGGGGGCAGAGAGAGCAGTACTTC | CASIGGQREQYF
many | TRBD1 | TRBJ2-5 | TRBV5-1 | TGCGCCAGCAGCACCACAGGGGGCACAGAGACCCAGTACTTC | CASSTTGGTETQYF
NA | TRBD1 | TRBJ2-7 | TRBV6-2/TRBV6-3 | TGTGCCAGTACCGGACAGGGGGACTACGAGCAGTACTTC | CASTGQGDYEQYF
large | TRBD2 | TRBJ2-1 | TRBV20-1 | TGCGGGGTAGCGGGAGGGCCTTCGGCCAATGAGCAGTTCTTC | CGVAGGPSANEQFF
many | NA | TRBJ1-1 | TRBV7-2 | TGTGCCAGCAGCTTAGGTCAGGGAACTGAAGCTTTCTTT | CASSLGQGTEAFF
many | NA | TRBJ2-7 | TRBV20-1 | TGCAGTGCTAGCCTAGGGGAGGACTACGAGCAGTACTTC | CSASLGEDYEQYF
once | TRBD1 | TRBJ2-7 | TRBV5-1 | TGCGCCAGCAGCGGGGGGACAGGCACCTACGAGCAGTACTTC | CASSGGTGTYEQYF
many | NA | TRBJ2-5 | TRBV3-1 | TGTGCCAGCAGCCAAGCAAGGCGGGCCCAGTACTTC | CASSQARRAQYF
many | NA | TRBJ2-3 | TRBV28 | TGTGCCAGCAGTCTATCTGACTTTAGGAGGCAGTATTTT | CASSLSDFRRQYF
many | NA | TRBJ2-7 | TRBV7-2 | TGTGCCAGCAGCTTAAGTCAGAAGGGCGCCTACGAGCAGTACTTC | CASSLSQKGAYEQYF
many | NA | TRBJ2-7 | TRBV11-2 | TGTGCCAGCAGCTGGGAGCAGTACTTC | CASSWEQYF
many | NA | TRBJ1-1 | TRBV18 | TGTGCCAGCTCACCACCCGGGGGCTGGGCTGAAGCTTTCTTT | CASSPPGGWAEAFF
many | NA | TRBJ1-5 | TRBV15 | TGTGCCACCAGCAGAGATGGACAGAGTAATCAGCCCCAGCATTTT | CATSRDGQSNQPQHF
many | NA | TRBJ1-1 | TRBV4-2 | TGTGCCAGCAGCCAAGATCGCAGGGGTCGGAACACTGAAGCTTTCTTT | CASSQDRRGRNTEAFF
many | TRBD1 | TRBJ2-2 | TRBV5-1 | TGCGCCAGCAGCCCTAGGGGGCCCTCGGGCACCGGGGAGCTGTTTTTT | CASSPRGPSGTGELFF
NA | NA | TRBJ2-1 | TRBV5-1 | TGCGCTAGCAGCCAGGCGGTGTCCTCCTACAATGAGCAGTTCTTC | CASSQAVSSYNEQFF
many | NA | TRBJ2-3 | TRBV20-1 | TGCAGTGCTAGAGGCCACGGGGCGCAGTATTTT | CSARGHGAQYF
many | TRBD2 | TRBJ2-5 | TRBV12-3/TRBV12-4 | TGTGCCAGCAGTTTACGGCCTAGCGGGAGGGGAGGGGAGACCCAGTACTTC | CASSLRPSGRGGETQYF
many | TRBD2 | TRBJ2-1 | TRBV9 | TGTGCCAGCAGCGTGGGGACTAGCGCCTCCAATGAGCAGTTCTTC | CASSVGTSASNEQFF
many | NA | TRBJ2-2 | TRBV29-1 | TGCAGCGGCCTCGGCGGGCTCAGTGGGGGGGGGGAGCTGTTTTTT | CSGLGGLSGGGELFF
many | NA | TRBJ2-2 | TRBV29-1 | TGCAGCGTTGACGTAGGAAACACCGGGGAGCTGTTTTTT | CSVDVGNTGELFF
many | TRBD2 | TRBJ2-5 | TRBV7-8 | TGTGCCAGCAGCAGATCTAGCGGGAGGGCCCAAGAGACCCAGTACTTC | CASSRSSGRAQETQYF
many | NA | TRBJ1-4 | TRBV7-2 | TGTGCCAGCAGCCTAGACGGGCAGGATAAAAAACTGTTTTTT | CASSLDGQDKKLFF
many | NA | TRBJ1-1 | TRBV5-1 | TGCGCCAGCAGCTTGGCGTCTCAGAGACGTGAAGCTTTCTTT | CASSLASQRREAFF
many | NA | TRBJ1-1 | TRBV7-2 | TGTGCCAGCAGCTTAGGCAGGGGGAACACTGAAGCTTTCTTT | CASSLGRGNTEAFF
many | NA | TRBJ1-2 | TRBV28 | TGTGCCAGCAGCGCCTCATATGGCTACACCTTC | CASSASYGYTF
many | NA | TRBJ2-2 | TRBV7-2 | TGTGCCAGCAGCTGGAGCCGTTTGCCGGCCGGGGAGCTGTTTTTT | CASSWSRLPAGELFF
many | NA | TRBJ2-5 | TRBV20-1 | TGCAGTGCTAGTCACGGGGAAGAGACCCAGTACTTC | CSASHGEETQYF
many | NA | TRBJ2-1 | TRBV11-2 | TGTGCCAGCAGCTATCTAGCGTACAATGAGCAGTTCTTC | CASSYLAYNEQFF
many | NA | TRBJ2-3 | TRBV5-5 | TGTGCCAGCAGCTCAGCAGGGGTCCTCGCGAGAGATACGCAGTATTTT | CASSSAGVLARDTQYF
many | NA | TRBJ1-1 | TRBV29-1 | TGCAGCGTCCACAGGACGGCGAACACTGAAGCTTTCTTT | CSVHRTANTEAFF
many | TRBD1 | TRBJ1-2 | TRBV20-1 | TGCAGTGCTAGATCAGGGGGAATCGGTGACTATGGCTACACCTTC | CSARSGGIGDYGYTF
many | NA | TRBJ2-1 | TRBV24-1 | TGTGCCACCAGCCCACAGGGAGTCTCCTACAATGAGCAGTTCTTC | CATSPQGVSYNEQFF
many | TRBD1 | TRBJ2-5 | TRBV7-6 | TGTGCCAGCAGCTCTGACAGGGAAGAGACCCAGTACTTC | CASSSDREETQYF
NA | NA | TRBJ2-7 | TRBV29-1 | TGCAGCGTTGAAGCGTATCGGACGGAGGGGTTCTACGAGCAGTACTTC | CSVEAYRTEGFYEQYF
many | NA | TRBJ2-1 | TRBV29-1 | TGCAGCGTTGATGGGGGAAAAGGTCATGAGCAGTTCTTC | CSVDGGKGHEQFF
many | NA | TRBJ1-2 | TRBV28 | TGTGCCAGCAGTTTAAGGCAGGAGAACTATGGCTACACCTTC | CASSLRQENYGYTF
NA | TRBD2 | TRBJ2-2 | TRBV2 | TGTGCCAGCAGGCGACTAGCGGCCCTCGAAAAGTCTGGGGAGCTGTTTTTT | CASRRLAALEKSGELFF
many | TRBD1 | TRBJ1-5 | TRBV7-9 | TGTGCCAGCAGCTTAGTGGGGACAGGGAATCAGCCCCAGCATTTT | CASSLVGTGNQPQHF
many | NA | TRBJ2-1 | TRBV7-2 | TGTGCCAGCAGCTTAGATGGCGTAGGTGAGCAGTTCTTC | CASSLDGVGEQFF
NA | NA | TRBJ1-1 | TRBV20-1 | TGCAGTGCTAGAGATCGTGGAGGGGCCACGAACACTGAAGCTTTCTTT | CSARDRGGATNTEAFF
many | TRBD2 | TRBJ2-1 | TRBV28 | TGTGCCAGCAGGACACAGCGGGAGGGCGGTTACAATGAGCAGTTCTTC | CASRTQREGGYNEQFF
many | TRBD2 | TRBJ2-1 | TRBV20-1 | TGCAGTGCTGCTGGGGGGACTAGCGGGGGCAATGAGCAGTTCTTC | CSAAGGTSGGNEQFF